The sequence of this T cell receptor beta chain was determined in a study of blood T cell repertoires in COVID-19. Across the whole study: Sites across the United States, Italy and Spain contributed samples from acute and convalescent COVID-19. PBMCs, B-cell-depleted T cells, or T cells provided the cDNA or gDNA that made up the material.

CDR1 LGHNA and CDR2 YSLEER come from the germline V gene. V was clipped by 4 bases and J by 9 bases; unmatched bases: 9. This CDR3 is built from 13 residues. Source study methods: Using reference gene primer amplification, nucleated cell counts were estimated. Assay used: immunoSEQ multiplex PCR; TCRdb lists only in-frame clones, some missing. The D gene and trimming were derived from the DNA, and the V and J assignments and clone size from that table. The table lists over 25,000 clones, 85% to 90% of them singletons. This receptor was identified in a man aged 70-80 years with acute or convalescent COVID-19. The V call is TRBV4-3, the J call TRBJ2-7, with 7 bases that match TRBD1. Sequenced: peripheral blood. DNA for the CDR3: TGCGCCAGCAGCCCTAACAGGGGTTCCGGGCAGTACTTC. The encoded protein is CASSPNRGSGQYF.